Below, 27 T cell receptor beta chains from the same sample are listed, as sequenced in a study of blood T cells in healthy people across ages. The use of a sample-barcoded 5' primer and a J-beta primer mix characterized a second PCR of about 7 to 12 cycles. TCRdb fed the 5' RACE reads into MiXCR, producing one record per CDR3 protein. Counted here are hundreds of thousands of distinct CDR3 sequences, less than 45% occurring once; the ten biggest clones make up 30%. What was sequenced was blood. The receptors derive from an elderly man in good health.

This clonotype appeared a few times. This sequence joins TRBV25-1 and TRBJ1-2; possible D gene TRBD1, 5 bases. Trimming removed 3 bases at V and 6 bases at J, with 8 bases between. CDR1 and CDR2 from the germline V gene are MGHDK and SYGVNS. The CDR3 length is 12 residues. CDR3 region: CASSDWGNGYTF. For the CDR3, the DNA is TGTGCCAGCAGTGACTGGGGGAATGGCTACACCTTC.

As concerns this clonotype: Relative to the germline gene, one junction end is altered; a read error may explain this. The J gene is TRBJ2-3, the V gene TRBV6-2 or TRBV6-3; a possible D gene is TRBD2 (5 bases). Germline CDR1 reads MNHEY; CDR2 reads SVGEGT. This CDR3 has 11 residues. The CDR3 sequence: CGSGNTDTQYF. CDR3 in DNA: TGTGGCAGCGGCAACACAGATACGCAGTATTTT.

The chain joins TRBV6-5 to TRBJ1-4; D uncertain. The CDR3 length is 16 residues. V was trimmed by 4 bases and J by 7 bases, leaving 19 bases between them. Germline V lookup: CDR1 MNHEY, CDR2 SVGAGI. The CDR3 DNA reads as TGTGCCAGCAGTTCCCGCGGAGGTCAACGGAGTGAAAAACTGTTTTTT. This translates into CASSSRGGQRSEKLFF.

V is TRBV2 and J is TRBJ2-7; D may be TRBD1 or TRBD2 (5 bases each). The germline V gene encodes CDR1 SNHLY and CDR2 FYNNEI. V lost 6 bases to trimming and J lost 3 bases, with 21 bases between them. The CDR3 has 16 residues. CDR3 DNA: TGTGCCAGCAGCCCTGCCGGTGGGGCGAGGGTCTACGAGCAGTACTTC. As protein: CASSPAGGARVYEQYF.

The V call is TRBV6-1, the J call TRBJ2-5; D call uncertain. V was shortened by 5 bases and J by 1 base, with 14 bases between the two germline ends. Germline V gives CDR1 MNHNS, CDR2 SASEGT. This CDR3 spans 15 amino acids. The CDR3 bases are TGTGCCAGCAGTACCGCACTGGGTGGCCAAGAGACCCAGTACTTC. This encodes CASSTALGGQETQYF.

This clonotype has only a few counts. The genes are TRBV6-2 or TRBV6-3 and TRBJ2-7; D remains unclear. The last part of the DNA fits TRBJ2-5 better; the J call may be wrong. This CDR3 region has 14 residues. Per germline, CDR1 MNHEY and CDR2 SVGEGT. This CDR3 is CASSYSELGETQYF. The DNA for the CDR3 is TGTGCCAGCAGTTACTCCGAGCTAGGGGAGACCCAGTACTTC.

The chain links TRBV27 to TRBJ1-6; perhaps TRBD1 as D (6 bases). V lost 6 bases and J 0 bases, leaving 15 bases between the germline ends. The CDR3 has 17 residues. Germline V gene data show CDR1 as MNHEY and CDR2 as SMNVEV (reference sequence). CDR3 sequence: CASSPQGHLSYNSPLHF. For the CDR3, the DNA is TGTGCCAGCAGCCCTCAGGGACACCTCTCCTATAATTCACCCCTCCACTTT.

The rearrangement links TRBV4-2 to TRBJ1-4; 7 nucleotides agree with TRBD1. CDR3 length: 16 residues. Looked up from germline, CDR1 is LGHNA and CDR2 is YNFKEQ. The V segment lost 0 bases and the J segment 7 bases; nucleotides outside the gene matches: 8. The CDR3 DNA follows: TGTGCCAGCAGCCAAGATAGACAGGGCAGCGTTGAAAAACTGTTTTTT. This sequence encodes CASSQDRQGSVEKLFF.

CDR3 sequence reads: CASRVTGAKNIQYF. CDR3 DNA: TGTGCCAGCAGAGTTACAGGGGCCAAAAACATTCAGTACTTC. The genes are TRBV2 and TRBJ2-4; TRBD1 is a possible D gene (6 bases). V lost 6 bases, J lost 1 base, and 10 bases lay in between. Germline V gene sequence: CDR1 SNHLY, CDR2 FYNNEI. The CDR3 runs to 14 residues.

The rearrangement uses TRBV19 and TRBJ2-5; D uncertain. Per germline, CDR1 LNHDA and CDR2 SQIVND (reference sequence). This CDR3 spans 13 amino acids. Trimming removed 4 bases from V and 0 bases from J, with 6 bases in between. The CDR3 loop reads CASSRADQETQYF. For the CDR3, the DNA is TGTGCCAGTAGTAGGGCGGACCAAGAGACCCAGTACTTC. Full variable domain (remainder filled in from reference TRBV19 and TRBJ2-5): DGGITQSPKYLFRKEGQNVTLSCEQNLNHDAMYWYRQDPGQGLRLIYYSQIVNDFQKGDIAEGYSVSREKKESFPLTVTSAQKNPTAFYLCASSRADQETQYFGPGTRLLVL.

This chain joins TRBV2 and TRBJ2-3, with 12 bases matching TRBD2. The CDR3 runs to 16 residues. After removal of 2 bases from V and 6 bases from J, the junction contained 6 bases not matched to a gene. Germline V gives CDR1 SNHLY, CDR2 FYNNEI. CDR3 nucleotides: TGTGCCAGCAGTGAAAGACTAGCGGGGGTTGTGGATACGCAGTATTTT. It encodes CASSERLAGVVDTQYF.

At least ten counts were recorded for this clonotype. This chain joins TRBV7-9 and TRBJ1-2; D is uncertain. CDR3 size: 14 residues. Germline-derived CDR1 and CDR2 are SEHNR and FQNEAQ (reference sequence). The germline V and J ends were trimmed by 1 base and 5 bases, with 11 bases remaining between them. As DNA, the CDR3 is TGTGCCAGCAGCTTAGTCCGGACGGGGTATGGCTACACCTTC. Translating it yields CASSLVRTGYGYTF.

This chain connects TRBV5-5 to TRBJ2-1; D is perhaps TRBD2 (5 bases). The CDR3 is 16 amino acids. Deletions cut 0 bases from V and 8 bases from J, with 18 bases between. Germline V gene data show CDR1 as SGHKS and CDR2 as YYEKEE (reference sequence). The CDR3 region is CASSLEARVVTYEQFF. DNA for the CDR3: TGTGCCAGCAGCTTGGAAGCGCGGGTGGTTACGTATGAGCAGTTCTTC.

The chain employs TRBV3-1 and TRBJ2-1, with D unresolved. This CDR3 is 15 amino acids long. CDR1 is LGHDT, CDR2 YNNKEL, per germline (reference sequence). Trimming removed 5 bases at V and 9 bases at J, with 20 bases between. CDR3 coding DNA: TGTGCCAGCAGCACCCCCGGTGATAGGATTGGTGAGCAGTTCTTC. Its translation: CASSTPGDRIGEQFF.

Notes on this clonotype: A read error may explain this, as a much larger clone is one base away. The chain is built from TRBV7-9 and TRBJ1-1; 9 bases fit TRBD1. The CDR3 is made up of 17 amino acids. The germline CDR1 and CDR2 sequences are SEHNR and FQNEAQ (reference sequence). The trim removed 5 bases at V and 3 bases at J, leaving 13 bases unmatched. The CDR3 region has the DNA TGTGCCAGCAGCCACACCGGGACAGGGCTCTTGGACACTGAAGCTTTCTTT. It codes for CASSHTGTGLLDTEAFF.

In regard to this clonotype: It is unclear where the CDR3 begins or ends on the DNA, so no DNA is shown, and the CDR3 is as TCRdb lists it. The gene calls are TRBV9 and TRBJ2-5; the D call TRBD1 from the table was never checked on the DNA. From germline, CDR1 is SGDLS and CDR2 YYNGEE. Both ends counted, the CDR3 spans 13 residues. CDR3 sequence: CASSVVGRGTRYF.

This clonotype was detected only a few times. The chain couples TRBV9 to TRBJ1-1; D might be TRBD1 (5 bases). The CDR3 extends over 13 amino acids. V was cut by 3 bases and J by 0 bases, with 6 bases left in between. Germline assignment: CDR1 SGDLS and CDR2 YYNGEE. The CDR3 reads CASSGTLNTEAFF. The CDR3 region has the DNA TGTGCCAGCAGCGGGACACTGAACACTGAAGCTTTCTTT.

Comment on this clonotype: One end of the junction varies from germline; a read error may be responsible. The chain recombines TRBV29-1 with TRBJ1-2, with a weak D call TRBD1 (5 bases). The CDR3 loop spans 16 amino acids. The germline gives CDR1 SQVTM, CDR2 ANQGSEA. The DNA for the CDR3 is TGCAGCGTTGAAGGTGGGGCGCGGGGGTCTAACTATGGCTGCACCTTC. The encoded protein is CSVEGGARGSNYGCTF.

This clonotype was observed at least ten times. The chain combines TRBV29-1 with TRBJ2-7, with D possibly matching TRBD1 (6 bases). Trimming stripped 6 bases from V and 1 base from J, with 19 bases between. The CDR3 extends over 15 amino acids. Germline V gene data show CDR1 as SQVTM and CDR2 as ANQGSEA. The CDR3 DNA reads as TGCAGCGTCCGAGGATTCCCGACAGGATCCTACGAGCAGTACTTC. It specifies CSVRGFPTGSYEQYF.

This clonotype was seen a handful of times. V usage is TRBV5-1 and J usage is TRBJ2-4; a weak D match, TRBD2 (6 bases). Trimming took off 0 bases at V and 6 bases at J, with 16 bases between the two ends. Germline V lookup: CDR1 SGHRS, CDR2 YFSETQ. The CDR3 has 16 residues. CDR3 region: CASSLGLDVVGNIQYF. CDR3 in DNA: TGCGCCAGCAGCTTGGGACTAGATGTTGTCGGAAACATTCAGTACTTC.

This clonotype occurred a few times. The rearrangement joins TRBV4-2 to TRBJ1-6; D may be TRBD1 (6 bases). The V end lost 1 base, the J end lost 8 bases, and 15 bases lay between the germline ends. The germline CDR1 and CDR2 sequences are LGHNA and YNFKEQ. This CDR3 is 16 amino acids long. CDR3 nucleotides: TGTGCCAGCAGCCAAGTTTCACGGGGGGCCGATTCACCCCTCCACTTT. It translates to CASSQVSRGADSPLHF.

The chain carries TRBV27 and TRBJ1-5, with D maybe TRBD1 (5 bases). V was clipped by 6 bases and J by 2 bases, with 14 bases between them. Germline V gives CDR1 MNHEY, CDR2 SMNVEV (reference sequence). The CDR3 has 15 amino acids. CDR3 sequence reads: CASRSGGAGNQPQHF. CDR3 DNA sequence: TGTGCCAGCAGGTCGGGCGGGGCTGGCAATCAGCCCCAGCATTTT.

This clonotype occurred a few times. The V gene is TRBV7-2, the J gene TRBJ2-5; D possibly corresponds to TRBD1 (5 bases). Trimming pared 1 base from V and 4 bases from J, leaving 10 bases between. From germline, CDR1 is SGHTA and CDR2 FQGNSA. This CDR3 has 14 amino acids. The chain's CDR3 is CASSLDLGVETQYF. The DNA for the CDR3 is TGTGCCAGCAGCTTAGATTTAGGGGTAGAGACCCAGTACTTC. The complete variable domain, with remaining parts taken from reference TRBV7-2 and TRBJ2-5, reads GAGVSQSPSNKVTEKGKDVELRCDPISGHTALYWYRQSLGQGLEFLIYFQGNSAPDKSGLPSDRFSAERTGGSVSTLTIQRTQQEDSAVYLCASSLDLGVETQYFGPGTRLLVL.

About this clonotype itself: A much bigger clone sits one base away, suggesting this may be a read error. V usage is TRBV30 and J usage is TRBJ2-4; TRBD2 matches 10 bases. V shed 2 bases, J shed 9 bases, and the junction held 7 bases outside the gene matches. The germline CDR1 and CDR2 sequences are GTSNPN and SVGIG (reference sequence). The CDR3 extends over 14 amino acids. This CDR3 reads CAWSIGTSERIQYF. The CDR3 coding sequence is TGTGCCTGGAGTATCGGGACTAGCGAACGCATTCAGTACTTC.

The chain joins TRBV4-1 to TRBJ2-2; D is possibly TRBD2 (6 bases). V was clipped by 3 bases and J by 1 base, with 12 bases between them. CDR1 and CDR2 from the germline V gene are MGHRA and YSYEKL. The CDR3 runs 16 residues. The CDR3 nucleotides are TGCGCCAGCAGCCAGGGCGGGACTGGGAACACCGGGGAGCTGTTTTTT. Its protein product is CASSQGGTGNTGELFF.

The rearrangement uses TRBV5-1 and TRBJ2-1, with a weak D call TRBD2 (5 bases). Germline loops: CDR1 SGHRS, CDR2 YFSETQ. The V end was cut by 2 bases, the J end by 1 base, with 7 bases between. The CDR3 length is 14 residues. The CDR3 sequence: CASSFGVSYNEQFF. The CDR3 DNA reads TGCGCCAGCAGCTTCGGGGTATCCTACAATGAGCAGTTCTTC.

The chain joins TRBV6-5 to TRBJ2-1; D possibly corresponds to TRBD2 (7 bases). V lost 6 bases and J lost 5, with 20 bases in between. Germline CDR1 MNHEY, CDR2 SVGAGI. CDR3 length equals 16 residues. The CDR3 is CASRPRGAGGHNEQFF. As DNA, the CDR3 is TGTGCCAGCAGGCCCCGGGGGGCGGGCGGGCACAATGAGCAGTTCTTC.